These T cell receptor beta chains were read from a single sample in a study of regulatory T cells in long-lasting Graves disease. TCRdb fed the multiplex PCR reads into MiXCR, producing one record per CDR3 protein. The data contain roughly 420,000 distinct CDR3 sequences, less than 20% of them singletons. The sequencing used peripheral blood mononuclear cells (PBMCs), collected at new diagnosis, from a patient treated with antithyroid drugs. These receptors were taken from a female donor with Graves disease. Both conserved end residues are part of each CDR3. Fields, in order: J gene, clone size, V gene, D gene, CDR3 protein, CDR3 DNA. D genes are given only for firm matches. A row's size may be missing; if present it is once, few, many or a size class.

j_call: TRBJ2-7; clone_size: .; v_call: TRBV7-9; d_call: .; cdr3_aa: CASSLTGTNYEQYF; cdr3_nt: TGTGCCAGCAGCTTAACCGGGACCAACTACGAGCAGTACTTC
j_call: TRBJ2-5; clone_size: .; v_call: TRBV12-3/TRBV12-4; d_call: .; cdr3_aa: CASTPLAGETQYF; cdr3_nt: TGTGCCAGCACCCCTCTCGCGGGAGAGACCCAGTACTTC
j_call: TRBJ2-3; clone_size: .; v_call: TRBV6-2/TRBV6-3; d_call: TRBD2; cdr3_aa: CASSYSRASGGADTQYF; cdr3_nt: TGTGCCAGCAGTTACTCGAGAGCTAGCGGGGGGGCAGATACGCAGTATTTT
j_call: TRBJ1-1; clone_size: many; v_call: TRBV12-3/TRBV12-4; d_call: .; cdr3_aa: CASSSERNTEAFF; cdr3_nt: TGTGCCAGCAGTTCAGAGAGGAACACTGAAGCTTTCTTT
j_call: TRBJ2-2; clone_size: many; v_call: TRBV6-1; d_call: .; cdr3_aa: CATGLAIGELFF; cdr3_nt: TGTGCCACCGGGCTAGCGATCGGGGAGCTGTTTTTT
j_call: TRBJ1-4; clone_size: many; v_call: TRBV12-3/TRBV12-4; d_call: TRBD1; cdr3_aa: CASSQRTGSKTNEKLFF; cdr3_nt: TGTGCCAGCAGTCAAAGGACAGGGAGCAAGACTAATGAAAAACTGTTTTTT
j_call: TRBJ2-7; clone_size: many; v_call: TRBV7-9; d_call: TRBD1; cdr3_aa: CASSSPGQGNYEQYF; cdr3_nt: TGTGCCAGCAGCTCTCCGGGACAGGGAAATTACGAGCAGTACTTC
j_call: TRBJ1-2; clone_size: many; v_call: TRBV4-1; d_call: .; cdr3_aa: CASSPEGPTIIDF; cdr3_nt: TGCGCCAGCAGCCCAGAGGGTCCCACAATTATCGACTTC
j_call: TRBJ1-1; clone_size: many; v_call: TRBV2; d_call: TRBD1; cdr3_aa: CASSDGRGDTEAFF; cdr3_nt: TGTGCCAGCAGTGACGGCAGGGGGGACACTGAAGCTTTCTTT
j_call: TRBJ1-2; clone_size: many; v_call: TRBV12-3/TRBV12-4; d_call: .; cdr3_aa: CASSPPLTGLYGYTF; cdr3_nt: TGTGCCAGCAGTCCTCCTTTGACAGGTTTATATGGCTACACCTTC
j_call: TRBJ2-3; clone_size: few; v_call: TRBV6-2/TRBV6-3; d_call: .; cdr3_aa: CASSETTRDTQYF; cdr3_nt: TGTGCCAGCAGTGAAACGACTAGAGATACGCAGTATTTT
j_call: TRBJ1-5; clone_size: many; v_call: TRBV2; d_call: TRBD1; cdr3_aa: CASSDRAGQPQHF; cdr3_nt: TGTGCCAGCAGCGACAGGGCAGGCCAGCCCCAGCATTTT
j_call: TRBJ2-5; clone_size: .; v_call: TRBV9; d_call: TRBD1; cdr3_aa: CASSVDRGRVETQYF; cdr3_nt: TGTGCCAGCAGCGTAGATAGGGGGCGCGTGGAGACCCAGTACTTC
j_call: TRBJ2-7; clone_size: .; v_call: TRBV28; d_call: .; cdr3_aa: CASRLVGGVSYEQHF; cdr3_nt: TGTGCCAGCAGACTAGTGGGGGGTGTCTCCTACGAGCAGCACTTC
j_call: TRBJ2-7; clone_size: .; v_call: TRBV9; d_call: TRBD1; cdr3_aa: CASSVVGTGDEQYF; cdr3_nt: TGTGCCAGCAGCGTAGTAGGGACAGGGGACGAGCAGTACTTC
j_call: TRBJ1-2; clone_size: many; v_call: TRBV3-2; d_call: .; cdr3_aa: CASSRMDRGHYGYTF; cdr3_nt: TGTGCCAGCAGCCGTATGGACAGGGGGCACTATGGCTACACCTTC
j_call: TRBJ1-4; clone_size: few; v_call: TRBV5-8; d_call: .; cdr3_aa: CASSWVEKLFF; cdr3_nt: TGTGCCAGCAGCTGGGTTGAAAAACTGTTTTTT
j_call: TRBJ2-7; clone_size: many; v_call: TRBV20-1; d_call: TRBD2; cdr3_aa: CSATPSGIERYEQYF; cdr3_nt: TGCAGTGCTACCCCCAGCGGGATAGAACGCTACGAGCAGTACTTC
j_call: TRBJ2-2; clone_size: .; v_call: TRBV7-3; d_call: .; cdr3_aa: CASSPSARGLNTGELFF; cdr3_nt: TGTGCCAGCAGCCCGAGCGCTCGGGGGCTGAACACCGGGGAGCTGTTTTTT
j_call: TRBJ1-2; clone_size: many; v_call: TRBV20-1; d_call: .; cdr3_aa: CSAKDNSDVYGYTF; cdr3_nt: TGCAGTGCTAAGGACAACTCCGACGTCTATGGCTACACCTTC
j_call: TRBJ2-5; clone_size: many; v_call: TRBV2; d_call: .; cdr3_aa: CASKIEETQYF; cdr3_nt: TGTGCCAGCAAAATAGAAGAGACCCAGTACTTC
j_call: TRBJ2-3; clone_size: .; v_call: TRBV6-2/TRBV6-3; d_call: .; cdr3_aa: CASSYRADTQYF; cdr3_nt: TGTGCCAGCAGTTACCGGGCAGATACGCAGTATTTT
j_call: TRBJ1-6; clone_size: few; v_call: TRBV2; d_call: .; cdr3_aa: CASSEADRSPLHF; cdr3_nt: TGTGCCAGCAGTGAGGCGGACCGTTCACCCCTCCACTTT
j_call: TRBJ2-1; clone_size: few; v_call: TRBV7-9; d_call: .; cdr3_aa: CASSSTSAHNEQFF; cdr3_nt: TGTGCCAGCAGCTCCACGAGCGCCCACAATGAGCAGTTCTTC
j_call: TRBJ1-1; clone_size: many; v_call: TRBV18; d_call: .; cdr3_aa: CASSPLGGDAAFF; cdr3_nt: TGTGCCAGCAGCCCCCTTGGCGGTGACGCGGCTTTCTTT
j_call: TRBJ2-3; clone_size: .; v_call: TRBV3-1; d_call: .; cdr3_aa: CASRVGSTDTQYF; cdr3_nt: TGTGCCAGCAGGGTTGGAAGCACAGATACGCAGTATTTT
j_call: TRBJ2-3; clone_size: many; v_call: TRBV20-1; d_call: TRBD2; cdr3_aa: CSARDSGSAGTDTQYF; cdr3_nt: TGCAGTGCTAGAGATAGCGGGAGCGCCGGCACAGATACGCAGTATTTT
j_call: TRBJ2-7; clone_size: .; v_call: TRBV9; d_call: TRBD2; cdr3_aa: CASSSGTSGYEQYF; cdr3_nt: TGTGCCAGCTCCTCCGGGACTAGCGGATACGAGCAGTACTTC